This T cell receptor (beta chain) was observed in a study of blood T cells in healthy people across ages (dated by TCRdb to 2015 to 2017). Turning to the overall study: In model experiments, template switching captured about one uniquely barcoded TCR beta cDNA molecule for every two T cells. To track age-related changes in TCR beta repertoire diversity, the study relied on deep sequencing normalized with unique cDNA molecular identifiers. The donors were divided into four age groups: young (average around 16 years), middle-aged (approximately 41), aged (roughly 66) and long-lived (about 84). To avoid experimental bias, donors of different ages were spread randomly across the sequencing lanes. Two additional independent replicas of 1 million unique cDNA reads from the same blood draw were analyzed for two donors (one aged 18 to 30 and one aged 80 or older).

Notes on this clonotype: Its antigen specificity is not known. The sample holds no much larger clone one base away, and base qualities are not on file.

Libraries came from 5' RACE. This sample was sequenced with an Illumina HiSeq 2500. A second PCR of 7 to 11 cycles was run with a J-beta primer mix and a sample-barcoded 5' primer. A template-switch 5' adaptor carrying 12 random nucleotides introduced a unique molecular identifier onto each TCR beta cDNA molecule. Each sample yielded at least 2.5 million CDR3-containing paired-end reads. The Mint cDNA synthesis kit, primed by a TRBC-specific oligonucleotide, was used to synthesize first-strand cDNA from all RNA. Following uracil-DNA glycosylase treatment, all cDNA underwent a first 18-cycle PCR with the universal primers M1SS and BC2_uni_R. Turning to the authors' computational methods: Normalization of each sample was performed by random selection of 1 million high-quality reads, each carrying a distinct molecular identifier. Instead of being binned into consensus sequences, reads with shared molecular identifiers were discarded. MiTCR, set to a Q25 quality threshold and the strictest error-elimination algorithm, was used for CDR3 identification, clonotype clustering and error correction. Lower-bound total TCR beta diversity was estimated with a nonparametric unseen species model using Euler transformation. TCRdb reprocessing: public reads trimmed at Q25 with fastp, clones called with MiXCR, in-frame beta chains kept. Entries are consolidated by CDR3 protein sequence, retaining the most common genes and DNA. TCRdb's processing, not the authors', yielded these V and J calls. Across this sample there are 790,000 or so distinct CDR3 sequences, with 56% seen only once. The top ten constitute roughly 26% of the sample.

What the research found in general, with its limitations: Observed TCR beta diversity per million T cells fell roughly linearly with age, and a significant reduction was already apparent by age approximately 40. Because donor CMV infection status was unknown, age-related changes in expanded clonotypes were potentially confounded. Estimates of total diversity from one million sequenced T cells were regarded as lower bounds and underestimates. Observed TCR beta diversity correlated strongly with the percentage of naive T cells measured by flow cytometry. Compared with the aged group, more naive CD4+ T cells, fewer expanded clones and increased TCR diversity were shown by the long-lived group, suggesting age selection. Since profiling was done on bulk unsorted PBMCs, naive and antigen-experienced compartments could not be conclusively compared.

CDR1 and CDR2 were assigned from the germline V gene as SGDLS and YYNGEE. The CDR3 covers 13 residues, taking in both the cysteine and the phenylalanine. CDR3 DNA is the only sequence kept; it has 39 bases, read in frame from the first base. V is shortened by 2 bases, J by 7 bases, and the region joining them spans 10 bases. The 39 donors, aged 6 to 90 years, were systemically healthy Caucasian individuals from Russia. Roughly 10 milliliters of peripheral blood were collected from each donor into EDTA-treated Vacutainer tubes. Ficoll-Paque density-gradient centrifugation was used to isolate PBMCs, with at least 6.5 million obtained per sample. Total RNA, at least 5 micrograms per sample, was extracted from PBMCs with Trizol reagent. Naive CD45RAhigh/CD27high T cell percentages were measured by flow cytometry on a PBMC aliquot from every donor.

Sequencing input: blood. The sequence came from a man aged 40-55 years in good health. The rearranged segments are TRBV9 and TRBJ2-1; the D gene is tentatively TRBD1 or TRBD2, each matching 6 bases. For the CDR3, the sequence is CASSVGAGNEQFF. The bases are TGTGCCAGCAGCGTGGGGGCGGGGAATGAGCAGTTCTTC. When the CDR3 is completed using the reference TRBV9 and TRBJ2-1 genes on either side, the full variable domain is DSGVTQTPKHLITATGQRVTLRCSPRSGDLSVYWYQQSLDQGLQFLIQYYNGEERAKGNILERFSAQQFPDLHSELNLSSLELGDSALYFCASSVGAGNEQFFGPGTRLTVL.